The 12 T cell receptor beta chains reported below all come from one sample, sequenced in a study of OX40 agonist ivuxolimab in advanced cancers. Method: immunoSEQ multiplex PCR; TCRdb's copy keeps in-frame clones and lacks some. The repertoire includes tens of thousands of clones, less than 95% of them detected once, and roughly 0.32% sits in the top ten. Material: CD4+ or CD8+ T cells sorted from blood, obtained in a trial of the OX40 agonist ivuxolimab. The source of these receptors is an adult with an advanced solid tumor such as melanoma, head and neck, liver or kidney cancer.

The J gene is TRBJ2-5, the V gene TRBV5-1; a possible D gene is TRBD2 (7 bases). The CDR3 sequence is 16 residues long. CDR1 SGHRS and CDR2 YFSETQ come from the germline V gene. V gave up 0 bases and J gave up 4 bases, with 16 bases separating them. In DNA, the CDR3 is TGCGCCAGCAGCTTGGCGGGCGGGGGCCCTCGAGAGACCCAGTACTTC. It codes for CASSLAGGGPRETQYF.

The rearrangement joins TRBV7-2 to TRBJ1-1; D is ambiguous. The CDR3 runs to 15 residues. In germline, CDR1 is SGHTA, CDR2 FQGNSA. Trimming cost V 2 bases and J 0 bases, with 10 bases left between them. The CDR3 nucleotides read TGTGCCAGCAGCTTAACTTGGCACATGAACACTGAAGCTTTCTTT. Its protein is CASSLTWHMNTEAFF.

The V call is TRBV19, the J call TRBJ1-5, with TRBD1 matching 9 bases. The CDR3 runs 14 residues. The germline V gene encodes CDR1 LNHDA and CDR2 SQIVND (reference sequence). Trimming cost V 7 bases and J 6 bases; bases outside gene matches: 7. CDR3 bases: TGTGCCAGTACCCCAGGACAGGGGAGTCAGCCCCAGCATTTT. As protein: CASTPGQGSQPQHF.

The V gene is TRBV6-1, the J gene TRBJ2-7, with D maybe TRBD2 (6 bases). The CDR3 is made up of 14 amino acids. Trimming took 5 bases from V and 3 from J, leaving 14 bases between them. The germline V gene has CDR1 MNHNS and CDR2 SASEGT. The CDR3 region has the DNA TGTGCCAGCAGTTTGGAGGGCTCCCACTACGAGCAGTACGTC. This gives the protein CASSLEGSHYEQYV.

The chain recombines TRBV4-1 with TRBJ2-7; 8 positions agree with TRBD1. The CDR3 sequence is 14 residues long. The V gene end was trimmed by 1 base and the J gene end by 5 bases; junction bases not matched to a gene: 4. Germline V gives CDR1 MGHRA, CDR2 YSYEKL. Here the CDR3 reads CASSQADRDHEQYF. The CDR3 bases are TGCGCCAGCAGCCAAGCGGACAGGGACCACGAGCAGTACTTC.

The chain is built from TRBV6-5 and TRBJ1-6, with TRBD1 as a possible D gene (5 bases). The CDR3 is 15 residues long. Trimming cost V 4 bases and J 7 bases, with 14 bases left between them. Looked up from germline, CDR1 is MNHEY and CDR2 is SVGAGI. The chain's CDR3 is CASSSRTQGNSPLHF. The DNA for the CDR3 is TGTGCCAGCAGTTCAAGAACCCAGGGAAATTCACCCCTCCACTTT.

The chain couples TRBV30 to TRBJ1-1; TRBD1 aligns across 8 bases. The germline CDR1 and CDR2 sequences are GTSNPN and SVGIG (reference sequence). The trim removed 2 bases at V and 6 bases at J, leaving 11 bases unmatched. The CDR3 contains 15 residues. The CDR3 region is CAWSITQGGRAEAFF. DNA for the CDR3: TGTGCCTGGAGTATTACACAGGGGGGACGCGCTGAAGCTTTCTTT.

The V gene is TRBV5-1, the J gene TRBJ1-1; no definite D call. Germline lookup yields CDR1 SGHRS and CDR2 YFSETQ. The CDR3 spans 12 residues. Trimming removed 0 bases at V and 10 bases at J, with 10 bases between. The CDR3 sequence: CASSLGPTGAFF. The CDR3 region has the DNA TGCGCCAGCAGCTTGGGGCCCACCGGAGCTTTCTTT. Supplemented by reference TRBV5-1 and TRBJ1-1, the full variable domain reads KAGVTQTPRYLIKTRGQQVTLSCSPISGHRSVSWYQQTPGQGLQFLFEYFSETQRNKGNFPGRFSGRQFSNSRSEMNVSTLELGDSALYLCASSLGPTGAFFGQGTRLTVV.

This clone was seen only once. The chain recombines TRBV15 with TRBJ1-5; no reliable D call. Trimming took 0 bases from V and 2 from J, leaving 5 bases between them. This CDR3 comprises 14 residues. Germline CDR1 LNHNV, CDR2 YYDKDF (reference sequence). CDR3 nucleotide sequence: TGTGCCACCAGCAGAGACGGTGGCAATCAGCCCCAGCATTTT. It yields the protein CATSRDGGNQPQHF.

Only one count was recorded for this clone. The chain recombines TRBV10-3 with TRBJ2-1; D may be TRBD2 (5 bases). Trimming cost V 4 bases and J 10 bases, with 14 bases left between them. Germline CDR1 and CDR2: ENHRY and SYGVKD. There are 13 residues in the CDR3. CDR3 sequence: CAISGTTTREQFF. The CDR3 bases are TGTGCCATCAGTGGGACGACTACAAGGGAGCAGTTCTTC.

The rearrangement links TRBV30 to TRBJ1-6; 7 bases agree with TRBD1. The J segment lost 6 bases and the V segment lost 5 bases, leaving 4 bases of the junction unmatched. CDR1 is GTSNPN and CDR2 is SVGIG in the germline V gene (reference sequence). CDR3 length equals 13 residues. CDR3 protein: CAWAGGFNSPLHF. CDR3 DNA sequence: TGTGCCTGGGCAGGGGGTTTTAATTCACCCCTCCACTTT.

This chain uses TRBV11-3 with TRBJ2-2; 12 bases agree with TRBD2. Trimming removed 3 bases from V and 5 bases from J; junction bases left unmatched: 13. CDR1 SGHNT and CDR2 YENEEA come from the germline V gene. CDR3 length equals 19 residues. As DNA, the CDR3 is TGTGCCAGCAGCTTTTCGACTAGCGGGGGTAATCGTCATACCGGGGAGCTGTTTTTT. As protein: CASSFSTSGGNRHTGELFF.